This T cell receptor beta chain comes out of a study of PD-L1 blockade in urothelial cancer. Regarding time point: pretreatment peripheral blood. The table came from immunoSEQ multiplex PCR; TCRdb's copy has only in-frame clones and leaves some out. The data contain more than 55,000 clones, 75% to 90% of them singletons. This CDR3 has 14 residues. Germline lookup yields CDR1 SGHRS and CDR2 YFSETQ. The junction had 3 bases not matched to a gene; V was cut back by 4 bases and J by 2 bases. Remarks on this clone: Its antigen remains unidentified.

Study findings and constraints: Patients with below-median pretreatment blood clonality survived longer.

The rearrangement uses TRBV5-1 and TRBJ2-4; 7 bases are a match to TRBD1. The sequence came from a man between 65 and 79 years old with urothelial cancer. The input for sequencing was PBMCs, taken around atezolizumab (anti-PD-L1) treatment. CDR3 bases: TGCGCCAGCAGCCCGGGACAGCCCAAAAACATTCAGTACTTC. Its protein is CASSPGQPKNIQYF.